The following is a TCR beta chain sequence with its context. Its antigen is not identified. V was trimmed by 3 bases and J by 6 bases, leaving 10 bases between them. The CDR3 has 12 residues. Germline V gives CDR1 SGDLS, CDR2 YYNGEE. Per the study methods: ImmunoSEQ supplied junction-only sequences lacking quality scores, so filtering was different. Only in-frame clones appear in the TCRdb table, and some are missing; sequencing was by immunoSEQ multiplex PCR. The DNA gave D and trimming, while V, J and clone size come from that table. The table shows about 580,000 clones, with 98% occurring only once. The data stem from a study of shared clonotypes between healthy human individuals. Study summary: Each donor's CD8 memory used one plate, CD8 naive two, each CD4 subset three.

It was CD45RO-negative cells, positively selected for CCR7, that made up naive CD8 cells, with terminally differentiated effector memory CD45RA+ cells excluded. Study conclusions and caveats: Relative to clonotypes present in all four donors, those not shared had lower generation probabilities. Though the depth was large, rarefaction showed that sorted-subset sequencing was incomplete.

The chain links TRBV9 to TRBJ2-7, with D possibly matching TRBD1 (6 bases). The TCR sequence derives from a man between 25 and 39 years old in good health. Sequencing was carried out using naive CD8+ T cells sorted from blood. CDR3 DNA sequence: TGTGCCAGCAGCGGGGACACCTTCGAGCAGTACTTC. Translating it yields CASSGDTFEQYF.